Sequencing of this T cell receptor beta chain was carried out in a study of OX40 agonist ivuxolimab in advanced cancers. Some background on the complete study: Ivuxolimab was a fully human IgG2 agonistic monoclonal antibody targeting the costimulatory receptor OX40 (CD134). Intravenous ivuxolimab was administered to patients every 2 weeks at six dose levels: 0.01, 0.1, 0.3, 1.5, 3 and 10 mg/kg. Of the roughly 51 dose-escalation patients, hepatocellular carcinoma was present in around 20, melanoma in around 15, renal cell carcinoma in 9 and head and neck cancer in 9. The dose-escalation cohort was 82.7% male with a mean age of about 60 years, ranging from roughly 20 to 80. Prior anti-PD-1, anti-PD-L1 or anti-CTLA-4 therapy was permitted, and checkpoint inhibitors had been received by approximately 39% of dose-escalation patients. Partial responses occurred in three dose-escalation patients, of whom one had hepatocellular carcinoma and two had cutaneous melanoma. The purpose of peripheral TCRbeta sequencing was to test whether ivuxolimab changed TCR sequence diversity and led to clonal T-cell expansion. The paper reports the monotherapy dose-escalation portion (N of about 51 patients) of the phase I ivuxolimab trial.

CDR1 and CDR2, looked up from the germline V gene, are LGHNT and FRNRAP. The CDR3 goes from the cysteine to the phenylalanine over 16 residues. Only the CDR3 region is kept as DNA, spanning 48 bases read in frame from base 1. V loses 1 base of germline sequence and J loses 2 bases, and the interval between the two ends is 15 bases. Broader findings and caveats from the paper: Which antigens the clonally expanded peripheral T cells were specific for was not determined. In the 0.1-3.0 mg/kg groups, partial responders were among the patients with the lowest normalized peripheral clonal expansion, particularly in CD8+ T cells. After ivuxolimab, CD8+ T cells had more expanded clones than CD4+ T cells on average. At doses from 0.1 to 3.0 mg/kg, clonal expansion was seen in both CD4+ and CD8+ blood T cells between baseline and week 6. Low levels of normalized T-cell clonal expansion were also shown by some nonresponding patients.

This clone was detected only once. What antigen it recognizes has not been identified. Base qualities are not at hand, and no much larger clone is one base apart. The trial excluded patients who had a history of autoimmune disease or were on systemic immunosuppression. Peripheral blood for TCR sequencing was collected from all dose cohorts at baseline, on cycle 4 day 1, and on cycle 7 day 1. The samples were drawn from a first-in-human, open-label, multicenter phase I dose-escalation trial of ivuxolimab. The trial enrolled adults with locally advanced or metastatic head and neck squamous cell, hepatocellular, melanoma or renal cell carcinoma. Before TCR sequencing, CD4+ T cells and CD8+ T cells were sorted from peripheral blood as separate populations. Genomic DNA was isolated from the sorted cells so that the TCRbeta CDR3 region could be sequenced. The immunoSEQ Assay was used for sequencing of TCRbeta CDR3 regions. TCRdb holds this immuneACCESS table with in-frame rearrangements only. Some clones are missing; in checked studies, unresolved V genes explain under half, and the rest has no known cause. The sample table contains 75,000 to 80,000 clones; only one count was recorded for roughly 84% of them. The ten largest account for roughly 5.8% of the sample.

This TCR derives from an adult with an advanced solid tumor such as melanoma, head and neck, liver or kidney cancer. This chain joins TRBV12-5 to TRBJ2-7; perhaps TRBD1 is the D gene, with 7 bases matching. This specimen consisted of CD4+ or CD8+ T cells sorted from blood, obtained in a trial of the OX40 agonist ivuxolimab. In nucleotide form, the sequence is TGTGCTAGTGGTTTGGCCGGAGGGCAGGGGGCCTACGAGCAGTACTTC. Translated, it reads CASGLAGGQGAYEQYF.